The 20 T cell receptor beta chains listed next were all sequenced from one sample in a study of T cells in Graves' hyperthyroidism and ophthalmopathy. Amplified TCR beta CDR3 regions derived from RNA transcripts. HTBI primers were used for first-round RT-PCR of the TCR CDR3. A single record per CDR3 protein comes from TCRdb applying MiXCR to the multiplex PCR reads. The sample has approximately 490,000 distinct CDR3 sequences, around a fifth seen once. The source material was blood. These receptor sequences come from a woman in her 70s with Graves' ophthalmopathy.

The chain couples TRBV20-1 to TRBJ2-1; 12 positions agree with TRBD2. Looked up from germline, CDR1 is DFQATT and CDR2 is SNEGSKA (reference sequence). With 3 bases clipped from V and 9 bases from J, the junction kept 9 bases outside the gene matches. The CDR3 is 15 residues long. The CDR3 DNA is TGCAGTGCTAGCCCCCCGCTAGCGGGAGGGGGTGAGCAGTTCTTC. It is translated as CSASPPLAGGGEQFF.

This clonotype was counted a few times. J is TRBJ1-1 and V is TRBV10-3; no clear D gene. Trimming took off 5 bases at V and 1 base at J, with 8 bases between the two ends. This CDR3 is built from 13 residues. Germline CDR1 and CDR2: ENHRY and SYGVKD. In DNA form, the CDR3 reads TGTGCCATCAGTCCCTCGGGGAACACTGAAGCTTTCTTT. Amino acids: CAISPSGNTEAFF.

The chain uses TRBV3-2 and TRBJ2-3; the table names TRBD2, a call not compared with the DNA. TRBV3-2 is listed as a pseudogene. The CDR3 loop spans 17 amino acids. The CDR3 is CASSHGTSGRGTDTQYF. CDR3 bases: TGTGCCAGCAGCCATGGGACTAGCGGGAGGGGAACAGATACGCAGTATTTT.

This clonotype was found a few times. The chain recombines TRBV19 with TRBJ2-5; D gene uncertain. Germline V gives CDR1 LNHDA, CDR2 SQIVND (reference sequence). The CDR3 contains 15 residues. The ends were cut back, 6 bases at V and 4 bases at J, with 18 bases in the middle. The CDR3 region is CASRATQPGGETQYF. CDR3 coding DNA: TGTGCCAGTAGGGCGACACAGCCTGGTGGAGAGACCCAGTACTTC.

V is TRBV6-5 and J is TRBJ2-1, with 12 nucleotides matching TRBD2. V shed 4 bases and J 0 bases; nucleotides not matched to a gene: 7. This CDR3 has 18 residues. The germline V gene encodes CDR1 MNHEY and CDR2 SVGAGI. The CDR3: CASSSGTSGWFSYNEQFF. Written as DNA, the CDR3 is TGTGCCAGCAGTTCCGGGACTAGCGGGTGGTTCTCCTACAATGAGCAGTTCTTC.

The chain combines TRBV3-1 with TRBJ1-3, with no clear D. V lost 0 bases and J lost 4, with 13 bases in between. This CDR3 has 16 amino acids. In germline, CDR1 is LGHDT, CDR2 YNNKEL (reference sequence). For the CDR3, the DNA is TGTGCCAGCAGCCAAGAGAGCGCCTTGTGGGGAAACACCATATATTTT. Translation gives CASSQESALWGNTIYF.

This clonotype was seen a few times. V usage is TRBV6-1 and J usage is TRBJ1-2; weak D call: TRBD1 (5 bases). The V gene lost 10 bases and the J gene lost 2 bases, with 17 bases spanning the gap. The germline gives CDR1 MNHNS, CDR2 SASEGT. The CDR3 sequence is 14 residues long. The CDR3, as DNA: TGTGCCACTCGAGGGGAATGGGGAAACTATGGCTACACCTTC. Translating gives CATRGEWGNYGYTF.

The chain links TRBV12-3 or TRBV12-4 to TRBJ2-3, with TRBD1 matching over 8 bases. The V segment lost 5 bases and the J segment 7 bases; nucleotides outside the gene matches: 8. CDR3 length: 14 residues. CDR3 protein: CASSPPTGAHTQYF. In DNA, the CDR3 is TGTGCCAGCAGTCCCCCGACAGGGGCACATACGCAGTATTTT.

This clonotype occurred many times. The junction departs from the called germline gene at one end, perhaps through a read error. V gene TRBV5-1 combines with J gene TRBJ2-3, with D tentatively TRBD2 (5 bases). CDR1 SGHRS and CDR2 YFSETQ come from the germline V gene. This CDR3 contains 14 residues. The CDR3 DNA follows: TGTGCCAGCAGCTTAGGGCGGGCTACAGATACGCAGTATTTT. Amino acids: CASSLGRATDTQYF.

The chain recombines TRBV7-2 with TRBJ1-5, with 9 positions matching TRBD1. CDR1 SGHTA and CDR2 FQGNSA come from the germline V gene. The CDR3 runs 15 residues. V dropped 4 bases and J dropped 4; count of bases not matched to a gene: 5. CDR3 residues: CASSYTGGANQPQHF. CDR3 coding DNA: TGTGCCAGCAGCTATACAGGGGGCGCGAATCAGCCCCAGCATTTT.

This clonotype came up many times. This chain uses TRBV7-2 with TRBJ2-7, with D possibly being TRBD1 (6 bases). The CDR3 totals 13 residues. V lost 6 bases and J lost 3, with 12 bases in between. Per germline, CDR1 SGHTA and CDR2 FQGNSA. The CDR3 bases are TGTGCCAGCAGTCGACAGGCCGGCTACGAGCAGTACTTC. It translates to CASSRQAGYEQYF.

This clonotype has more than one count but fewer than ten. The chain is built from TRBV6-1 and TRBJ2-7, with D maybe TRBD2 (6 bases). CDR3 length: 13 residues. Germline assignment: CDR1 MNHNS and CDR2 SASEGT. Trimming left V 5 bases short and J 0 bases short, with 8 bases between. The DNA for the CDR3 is TGTGCCAGCAGTATGACTAGCTCCTACGAGCAGTACTTC. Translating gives CASSMTSSYEQYF.

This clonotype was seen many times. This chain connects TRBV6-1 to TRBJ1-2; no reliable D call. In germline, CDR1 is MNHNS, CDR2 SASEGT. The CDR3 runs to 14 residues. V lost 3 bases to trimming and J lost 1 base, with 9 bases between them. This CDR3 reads CASSEVPLNYGYTF. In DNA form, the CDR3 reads TGTGCCAGCAGTGAGGTCCCACTTAACTATGGCTACACCTTC.

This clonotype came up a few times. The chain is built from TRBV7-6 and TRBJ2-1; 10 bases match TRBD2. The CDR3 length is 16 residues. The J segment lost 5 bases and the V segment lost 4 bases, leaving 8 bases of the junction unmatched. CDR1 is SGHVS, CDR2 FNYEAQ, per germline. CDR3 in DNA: TGTGCCAGCAGCTCAGTAAGGACTAGCGGAAACAATGAGCAGTTCTTC. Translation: CASSSVRTSGNNEQFF.

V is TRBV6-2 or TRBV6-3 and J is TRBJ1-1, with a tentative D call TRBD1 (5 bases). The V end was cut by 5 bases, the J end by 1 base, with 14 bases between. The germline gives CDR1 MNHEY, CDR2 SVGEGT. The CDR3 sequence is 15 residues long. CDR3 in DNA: TGTGCCAGCAGTGACACGGGACGGGGGAACACTGAAGCTTTCTTT. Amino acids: CASSDTGRGNTEAFF.

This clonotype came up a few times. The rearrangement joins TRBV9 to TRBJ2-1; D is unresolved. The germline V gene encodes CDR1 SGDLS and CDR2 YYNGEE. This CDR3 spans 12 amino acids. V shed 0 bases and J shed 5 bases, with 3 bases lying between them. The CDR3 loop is CASSVGDNEQFF. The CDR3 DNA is TGTGCCAGCAGCGTAGGAGACAATGAGCAGTTCTTC. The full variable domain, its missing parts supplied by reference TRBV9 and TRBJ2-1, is DSGVTQTPKHLITATGQRVTLRCSPRSGDLSVYWYQQSLDQGLQFLIQYYNGEERAKGNILERFSAQQFPDLHSELNLSSLELGDSALYFCASSVGDNEQFFGPGTRLTVL.

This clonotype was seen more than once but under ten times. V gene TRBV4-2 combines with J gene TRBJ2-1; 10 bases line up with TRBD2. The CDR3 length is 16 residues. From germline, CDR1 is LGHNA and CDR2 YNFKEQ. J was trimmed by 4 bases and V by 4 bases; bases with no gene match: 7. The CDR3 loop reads CASSPEAGGSYNEQFF. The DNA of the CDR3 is TGTGCCAGCAGCCCTGAAGCGGGAGGGTCGTACAATGAGCAGTTCTTC.

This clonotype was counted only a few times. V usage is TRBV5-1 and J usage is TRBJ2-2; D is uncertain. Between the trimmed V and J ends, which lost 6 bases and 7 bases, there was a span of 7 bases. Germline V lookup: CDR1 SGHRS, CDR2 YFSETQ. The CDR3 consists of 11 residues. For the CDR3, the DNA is TGCGCCAGCACCTCCTACGGGGAGCTGTTTTTT. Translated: CASTSYGELFF.

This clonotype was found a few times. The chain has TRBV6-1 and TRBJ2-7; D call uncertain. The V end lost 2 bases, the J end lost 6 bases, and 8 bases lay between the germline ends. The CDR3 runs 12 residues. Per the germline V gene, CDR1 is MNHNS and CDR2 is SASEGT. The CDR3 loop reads CASSENYSEQYF. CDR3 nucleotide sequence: TGTGCCAGCAGTGAAAACTACTCCGAGCAGTACTTC.

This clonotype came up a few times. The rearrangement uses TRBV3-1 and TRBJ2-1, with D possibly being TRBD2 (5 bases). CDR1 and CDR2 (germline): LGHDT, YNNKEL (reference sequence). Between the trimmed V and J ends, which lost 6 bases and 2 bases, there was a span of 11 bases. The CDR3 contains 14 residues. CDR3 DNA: TGTGCCAGCAGTCGAGGAGGTACCTACAATGAGCAGTTCTTC. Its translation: CASSRGGTYNEQFF.